A single sample gave rise to the 3 T cell receptor beta chains below, sequenced in a study of blood T cell repertoires in COVID-19. TCRdb keeps only in-frame clones here, not all; method: immunoSEQ multiplex PCR. Among about 130,000 clones, 75% to 90% were seen once, and the ten largest hold 15% to 20%. The sample consisted of PBMCs or T cells enriched from blood (not recorded which). These receptors were taken from a man aged 30 to 39 who had recovered from COVID-19.

V and J are TRBV18 and TRBJ2-5; D unclear. CDR3 length: 15 residues. V shed 4 bases and J shed 2 bases, with 14 bases lying between them. CDR1 and CDR2 from the germline V gene are KGHSH and LQKENI. Here the CDR3 DNA reads TGTGCCAGCTCACTTGCCTCTGGGCAGCAAGAGACCCAGTACTTC. This codes for CASSLASGQQETQYF.

V is TRBV7-9 and J is TRBJ1-2, with 9 bases identical to TRBD1. Germline-derived CDR1 and CDR2 are SEHNR and FQNEAQ (reference sequence). CDR3 size: 17 residues. The ends lost 5 bases at V and 3 bases at J; junction bases unmatched: 13. For the CDR3, the DNA is TGTGCCAGCAGCCTCTGGACAGGGGCCCAGGGACACTATGGCTACACCTTC. Translated, it gives CASSLWTGAQGHYGYTF. The full variable domain, its missing parts supplied by reference TRBV7-9 and TRBJ1-2, is DTGVSQNPRHKITKRGQNVTFRCDPISEHNRLYWYRQTLGQGPEFLTYFQNEAQLEKSRLLSDRFSAERPKGSFSTLEIQRTEQGDSAMYLCASSLWTGAQGHYGYTFGSGTRLTVV.

The chain links TRBV30 to TRBJ2-1, with 9 nucleotides matching TRBD2. V lost 4 bases and J lost 4; bases outside the gene matches: 8. This CDR3 is built from 15 residues. Germline V CDR1 and CDR2: GTSNPN, SVGIG (reference sequence). The CDR3 DNA sequence: TGTGCCTGGACGCGGGGGGGCGGGGCATACAATGAGCAGTTCTTC. It yields the protein CAWTRGGGAYNEQFF.